A single T cell receptor beta chain is shown here with its context. The antigen is undetermined. The data derive from a study of cytomegalovirus exposure and HLA in healthy donors. Study outcomes and limitations: Highly shared sequence variants in one cluster were likely a sequencing artifact.

The PCR had 60 Vbeta and 13 Jbeta primers. Clones were read by immunoSEQ multiplex PCR, and TCRdb kept only the in-frame ones, dropping some. The top ten clones hold just under 3% of a sample with around 200,000 clones, roughly three quarters of them seen once. The sequence was obtained from a male donor in good health and CMV-seronegative. Sequenced: PBMCs.

In DNA, the CDR3 is TGTGCCAGCAGTTACTCGCAGGTCCGGCGTGAAGAGCAGTACTTC. Its translation is CASSYSQVRREEQYF. This chain links TRBV6-5 with TRBJ2-7, with D uncertain. There are 15 residues in the CDR3. CDR1 and CDR2 (germline): MNHEY, SVGAGI. Trimming took off 0 bases at V and 7 bases at J, with 16 bases between the two ends.